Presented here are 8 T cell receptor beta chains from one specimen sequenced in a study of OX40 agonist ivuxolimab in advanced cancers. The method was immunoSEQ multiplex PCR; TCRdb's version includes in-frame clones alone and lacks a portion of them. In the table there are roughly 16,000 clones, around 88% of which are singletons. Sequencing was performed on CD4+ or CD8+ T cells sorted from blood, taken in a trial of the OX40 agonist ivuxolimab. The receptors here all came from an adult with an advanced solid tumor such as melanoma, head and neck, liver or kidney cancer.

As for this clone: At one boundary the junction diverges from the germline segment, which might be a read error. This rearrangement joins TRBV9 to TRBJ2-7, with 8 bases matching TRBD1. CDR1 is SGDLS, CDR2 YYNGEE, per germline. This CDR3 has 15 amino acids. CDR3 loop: CASSAGQGPSHEQYF. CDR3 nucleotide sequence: TGTGCCAGCAGCGCCGGACAGGGACCCTCCCACGAGCAGTACTTC.

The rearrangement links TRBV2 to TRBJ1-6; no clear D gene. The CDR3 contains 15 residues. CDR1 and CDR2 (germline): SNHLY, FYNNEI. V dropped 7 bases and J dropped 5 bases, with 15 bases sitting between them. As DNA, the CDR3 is TGTGCCAGCATCCTGGGGAGGGCTAATAATTCACCCCTCCACTTT. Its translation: CASILGRANNSPLHF.

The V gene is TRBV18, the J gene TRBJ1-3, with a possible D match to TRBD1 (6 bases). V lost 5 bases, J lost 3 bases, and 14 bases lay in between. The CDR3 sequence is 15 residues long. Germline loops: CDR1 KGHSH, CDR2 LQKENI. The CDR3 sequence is CASSKLQGIGNTIYF. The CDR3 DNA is TGTGCCAGCTCAAAGTTACAGGGAATTGGAAACACCATATATTTT.

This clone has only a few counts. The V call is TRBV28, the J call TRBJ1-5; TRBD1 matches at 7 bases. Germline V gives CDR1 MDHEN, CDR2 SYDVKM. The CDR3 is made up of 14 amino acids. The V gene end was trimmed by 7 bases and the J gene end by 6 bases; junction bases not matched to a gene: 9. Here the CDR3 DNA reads TGTGCCAGCATAAGAACAGGGGTCGGTCAGCCCCAGCATTTT. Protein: CASIRTGVGQPQHF.

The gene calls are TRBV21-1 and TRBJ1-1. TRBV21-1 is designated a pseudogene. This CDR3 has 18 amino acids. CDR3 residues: CVGSNLAGQALQNTEAFF. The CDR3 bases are TGTGTCGGCAGCAACCTAGCTGGGCAGGCCCTTCAGAACACTGAAGCTTTCTTT.

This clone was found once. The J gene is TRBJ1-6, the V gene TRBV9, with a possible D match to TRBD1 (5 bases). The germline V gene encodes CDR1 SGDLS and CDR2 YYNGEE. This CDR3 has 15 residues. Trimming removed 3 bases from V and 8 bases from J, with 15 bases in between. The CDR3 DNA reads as TGTGCCAGCAGCGCCCACACAGGTCGAGATTCACCCCTCCACTTT. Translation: CASSAHTGRDSPLHF.

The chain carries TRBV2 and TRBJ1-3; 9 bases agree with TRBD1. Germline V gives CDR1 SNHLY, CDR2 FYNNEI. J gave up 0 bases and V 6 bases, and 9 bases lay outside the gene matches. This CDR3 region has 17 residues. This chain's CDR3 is CASRWGTGQGSGNTIYF. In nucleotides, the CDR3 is TGTGCCAGCAGATGGGGGACAGGGCAAGGCTCTGGAAACACCATATATTTT.

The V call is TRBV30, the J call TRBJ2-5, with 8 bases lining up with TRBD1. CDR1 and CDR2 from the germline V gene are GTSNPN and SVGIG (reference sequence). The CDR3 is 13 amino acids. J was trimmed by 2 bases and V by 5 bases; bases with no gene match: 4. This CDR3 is CAWGTGFQETQYF. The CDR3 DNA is TGTGCCTGGGGGACAGGTTTTCAAGAGACCCAGTACTTC.